This TCR beta chain was profiled in a study of OX40 agonist ivuxolimab in advanced cancers. Produced via immunoSEQ multiplex PCR; TCRdb's table is partial and in-frame only. The table records over 35,000 clones, around 89% of them present only once. V shed 1 base and J shed 0 bases, with 7 bases lying between them. CDR3 size: 15 residues. Per germline, CDR1 SGHVS and CDR2 FQNEAQ. The origin of this receptor is an adult with an advanced solid tumor such as melanoma, head and neck, liver or kidney cancer. Source: CD4+ or CD8+ T cells sorted from blood, taken in a trial of the OX40 agonist ivuxolimab. The chain carries TRBV7-8 and TRBJ2-4; no clear D gene. CDR3 in amino acids: CASSLEGLAKNIQYF. In DNA, the CDR3 is TGTGCCAGCAGCTTAGAAGGGTTAGCCAAAAACATTCAGTACTTC.